The 30 T cell receptor beta chains presented below share a single source sample, sequenced in a study of chemoradiotherapy in HPV16-positive cancers. Data came from immunoSEQ multiplex PCR; TCRdb stores just in-frame clones and leaves some out. The data hold approximately 6,600 clones, with around 87% observed a single time. This specimen consisted of tumor tissue, obtained from a patient who underwent chemoradiotherapy. Source of these receptors: a human donor with HPV-associated anogenital cancer.

The chain couples TRBV6-1 to TRBJ2-1; D might be TRBD2 (5 bases). The CDR3 extends over 14 amino acids. CDR1 is MNHNS and CDR2 is SASEGT in the germline V gene. Trimming cost V 7 bases and J 10 bases, with 20 bases left between them. In DNA, the CDR3 is TGTGCCAGCACTAGCTCTCGGATATGGCGAGAGCAGTTCTTC. Amino acid sequence: CASTSSRIWREQFF.

On this clone: The junction does not match germline at one end; this may be a read error. The CDR3 region is CASSLALSWGEQFF. CDR3 bases: TGTGCTAGCAGCTTAGCGCTGTCTTGGGGTGAGCAGTTCTTC. This sequence joins TRBV7-7 and TRBJ2-1, with D perhaps matching TRBD2 (5 bases). CDR3 length: 14 residues. Germline V gene sequence: CDR1 SSHAT, CDR2 FNYEAQ (reference sequence).

This chain links TRBV5-4 with TRBJ1-2; possible D gene TRBD1, 6 bases. Germline V gene sequence: CDR1 SGHNT, CDR2 YYREEE (reference sequence). CDR3 length: 15 amino acids. V was shortened by 4 bases and J by 3 bases, with 16 bases between the two germline ends. The CDR3: CASSPRTADYYGYTF. CDR3 nucleotide sequence: TGTGCCAGCAGCCCAAGGACAGCAGACTACTATGGCTACACCTTC.

CDR3 loop: CASSLAGTEAFF. CDR3 nucleotides: TGTGCCAGCAGCTTAGCGGGGACAGAAGCTTTCTTT. The chain joins TRBV7-6 to TRBJ1-1, with a possible D match to TRBD1 (6 bases). V lost 0 bases and J lost 8, with 7 bases in between. This CDR3 region has 12 residues. Germline CDR1 is SGHVS and CDR2 is FNYEAQ. Drawing the rest from reference TRBV7-6 and TRBJ1-1, the complete variable domain is GAGVSQSPRYKVTKRGQDVALRCDPISGHVSLYWYRQALGQGPEFLTYFNYEAQQDKSGLPNDRFSAERPEGSISTLTIQRTEQRDSAMYRCASSLAGTEAFFGQGTRLTVV.

The rearrangement uses TRBV30 and TRBJ1-2; a weak D match, TRBD1 (5 bases). The CDR3 is made up of 12 amino acids. Trimming pared 5 bases from V and 4 bases from J, leaving 11 bases between. CDR1 GTSNPN and CDR2 SVGIG come from the germline V gene (reference sequence). CDR3 residues: CAWQGNGYGYTF. Here the CDR3 DNA reads TGTGCCTGGCAGGGTAACGGCTATGGCTACACCTTC. Looking up the rest from reference TRBV30 and TRBJ1-2 gives the full variable domain: SQTIHQWPATLVQPVGSPLSLECTVEGTSNPNLYWYRQAAGRGLQLLFYSVGIGQISSEVPQNLSASRPQDRQFILSSKKLLLSDSGFYLCAWQGNGYGYTFGSGTRLTVV.

The chain joins TRBV2 to TRBJ1-4; D gene ambiguous. This CDR3 contains 14 residues. V gave up 2 bases and J gave up 8 bases, with 12 bases separating them. The V gene's germline CDR1 is SNHLY and CDR2 FYNNEI. CDR3: CASSESGNEEKLFF. In nucleotides, the CDR3 is TGTGCCAGCAGTGAATCTGGTAATGAAGAAAAACTGTTTTTT.

The chain uses TRBV30 and TRBJ2-2; the D is unclear. V gave up 1 base and J gave up 1 base, with 4 bases separating them. The CDR3 has 13 amino acids. The germline gives CDR1 GTSNPN, CDR2 SVGIG (reference sequence). The CDR3 is CAWSGWNTGELFF. The CDR3 coding sequence is TGTGCCTGGAGTGGGTGGAACACCGGGGAGCTGTTTTTT.

The rearrangement joins TRBV11-3 to TRBJ2-3; a weak D match, TRBD2 (5 bases). Trimming left V 5 bases short and J 2 bases short, with 11 bases between. Germline CDR1 is SGHNT and CDR2 is YENEEA. The CDR3 has 14 amino acids. CDR3 region: CASSPTSSTDTQYF. The CDR3 nucleotides read TGTGCCAGCAGCCCTACTAGTTCCACAGATACGCAGTATTTT.

The rearrangement uses TRBV7-9 and TRBJ2-5; D call uncertain. This CDR3 is 13 amino acids long. Deletions cut 5 bases from V and 7 bases from J, with 14 bases between. Looked up from germline, CDR1 is SEHNR and CDR2 is FQNEAQ (reference sequence). CDR3 sequence reads: CASSPQSVGTQYF. The DNA for the CDR3 is TGTGCCAGCAGCCCTCAATCAGTAGGGACCCAGTACTTC.

CDR3 sequence: CASSSPGLNTEAFF. The CDR3 bases are TGTGCCAGCAGTTCACCAGGGTTGAACACTGAAGCTTTCTTT. The chain has TRBV27 and TRBJ1-1, with D tentatively TRBD1 (5 bases). Trimming removed 4 bases at V and 0 bases at J, with 9 bases between. Germline-derived CDR1 and CDR2 are MNHEY and SMNVEV (reference sequence). The CDR3 has 14 amino acids.

This clone came up once. The CDR3 nucleotides are TGTGCCAGCAGCTCCCAGGGGAGTGGGAACATTCAGTACTTC. Translated, it gives CASSSQGSGNIQYF. This chain joins TRBV7-6 and TRBJ2-4, with a tentative D call TRBD1 (6 bases). CDR3 length equals 14 residues. The V end was cut by 4 bases, the J end by 7 bases, with 14 bases between. In germline, CDR1 is SGHVS, CDR2 FNYEAQ.

Here the CDR3 DNA reads TGTGCCTGGAGTGTATATGGGTTGAACACTGAAGCTTTCTTT. Its translation is CAWSVYGLNTEAFF. The chain carries TRBV30 and TRBJ1-1; D is unresolved. From germline, CDR1 is GTSNPN and CDR2 SVGIG (reference sequence). The ends were cut back, 0 bases at V and 0 bases at J, with 8 bases in the middle. This CDR3 spans 14 amino acids.

J is TRBJ1-1 and V is TRBV7-9, with TRBD1 matching 7 bases. Germline V gives CDR1 SEHNR, CDR2 FQNEAQ (reference sequence). J was trimmed by 8 bases and V by 5 bases; bases with no gene match: 8. There are 13 residues in the CDR3. The CDR3 sequence is CASSQGGGAEAFF. For the CDR3, the DNA is TGTGCCAGCAGCCAGGGGGGAGGGGCGGAAGCTTTCTTT. Variable domain in full (rest from reference TRBV7-9 and TRBJ1-1): DTGVSQNPRHKITKRGQNVTFRCDPISEHNRLYWYRQTLGQGPEFLTYFQNEAQLEKSRLLSDRFSAERPKGSFSTLEIQRTEQGDSAMYLCASSQGGGAEAFFGQGTRLTVV.

This sequence joins TRBV27 and TRBJ2-1; D remains unclear. Germline V gene sequence: CDR1 MNHEY, CDR2 SMNVEV (reference sequence). V lost 6 bases and J lost 2, with 2 bases in between. The CDR3 is 11 residues long. The CDR3 is CASRAYNEQFF. CDR3 sequence (DNA): TGTGCCAGCAGGGCCTACAATGAGCAGTTCTTC.

V and J are TRBV27 and TRBJ1-2; 9 bases align to TRBD1. J gave up 7 bases and V 3 bases, and 9 bases lay outside the gene matches. Germline-derived CDR1 and CDR2 are MNHEY and SMNVEV (reference sequence). The CDR3 has 15 residues. The CDR3 DNA follows: TGTGCCAGCAGTTTTGGACAGGGGTTTCGCTTTGGCTACACCTTC. Amino acids: CASSFGQGFRFGYTF.

The chain joins TRBV6-1 to TRBJ2-7, with D unresolved. V dropped 8 bases and J dropped 3 bases, with 8 bases sitting between them. The V gene's germline CDR1 is MNHNS and CDR2 SASEGT. The CDR3 contains 11 residues. CDR3 sequence (DNA): TGTGCCAGCGCCCAGAACTACGAGCAGTACTTC. Protein product: CASAQNYEQYF.

J is TRBJ1-4 and V is TRBV30; D is possibly TRBD1 (5 bases). Between the trimmed V and J ends, which lost 2 bases and 5 bases, there was a span of 12 bases. CDR1 is GTSNPN, CDR2 SVGIG, per germline (reference sequence). This CDR3 spans 14 amino acids. CDR3 loop: CAWSPDSLNEKLFF. In DNA, the CDR3 is TGTGCCTGGAGTCCCGACAGTTTAAATGAAAAACTGTTTTTT.

The CDR3 DNA sequence: TGTGCCTGGAGACGGGATATCGGGGAGCTGTTTTTT. Its translation is CAWRRDIGELFF. The chain joins TRBV30 to TRBJ2-2; D possibly corresponds to TRBD2 (5 bases). Germline V gives CDR1 GTSNPN, CDR2 SVGIG (reference sequence). The V end lost 3 bases, the J end lost 7 bases, and 9 bases lay between the germline ends. The CDR3 consists of 12 residues.

The rearrangement uses TRBV30 and TRBJ1-1; D perhaps matches TRBD1 (5 bases). V was clipped by 1 base and J by 3 bases, with 15 bases between them. The CDR3 length is 15 residues. Germline V lookup: CDR1 GTSNPN, CDR2 SVGIG (reference sequence). Here the CDR3 DNA reads TGTGCCTGGAGTGAGGTGGGGACCGCACACACTGAAGCTTTCTTT. Protein product: CAWSEVGTAHTEAFF.

The chain uses TRBV12-5 and TRBJ2-1; maybe TRBD2 (6 bases). Looked up from germline, CDR1 is LGHNT and CDR2 is FRNRAP. The V end was cut by 7 bases, the J end by 3 bases, with 22 bases between. The CDR3 is made up of 17 amino acids. The CDR3 here is CASEPPTSTKLYNEQFF. In DNA, the CDR3 is TGTGCTAGTGAACCCCCCACTAGCACTAAACTCTACAATGAGCAGTTCTTC. Complete variable domain (other parts from reference TRBV12-5 and TRBJ2-1): DARVTQTPRHKVTEMGQEVTMRCQPILGHNTVFWYRQTMMQGLELLAYFRNRAPLDDSGMPKDRFSAEMPDATLATLKIQPSEPRDSAVYFCASEPPTSTKLYNEQFFGPGTRLTVL.

This chain connects TRBV11-3 to TRBJ2-7, with D perhaps TRBD1 (5 bases). The CDR3 is made up of 14 amino acids. V dropped 3 bases and J dropped 3 bases, with 12 bases sitting between them. Looked up from germline, CDR1 is SGHNT and CDR2 is YENEEA. CDR3 bases: TGTGCCAGCAGCTTTAGGGGCCCCTTCTACGAGCAGTACTTC. Protein: CASSFRGPFYEQYF.

The V and J genes are TRBV11-2 and TRBJ1-5; a weak D match, TRBD1 (5 bases). The CDR3 is 15 amino acids. Trimming stripped 1 base from V and 3 bases from J, with 10 bases between. The germline V gene has CDR1 SGHAT and CDR2 FQNNGV. The CDR3 region is CASSLGTRNNQPQHF. The CDR3 DNA is TGTGCCAGCAGCTTAGGGACACGGAACAATCAGCCCCAGCATTTT.

CDR3 in DNA: TGTGCCAGCTCACCACGGGCCCAGCCCCAGCATTTT. Translating it yields CASSPRAQPQHF. The chain employs TRBV18 and TRBJ1-5; D ambiguous. Trimming took off 1 base at V and 7 bases at J, with 5 bases between the two ends. This CDR3 is built from 12 residues. The germline V gene has CDR1 KGHSH and CDR2 LQKENI.

The chain recombines TRBV4-2 with TRBJ2-1; no definite D call. The CDR3 covers 16 residues. Germline CDR1 is LGHNA and CDR2 is YNFKEQ. The V gene lost 4 bases and the J gene lost 8 bases, with 21 bases spanning the gap. The CDR3 sequence is CASSRDRVGALDEQFF. In nucleotides, the CDR3 is TGTGCCAGCAGCCGAGATAGGGTGGGTGCGTTGGATGAGCAGTTCTTC.

V and J are TRBV2 and TRBJ2-7; TRBD2 agrees at 10 bases. Germline trimming cut 1 base from V and 2 bases from J; bases unmatched to any gene: 5. The CDR3 extends over 16 amino acids. The germline V gene has CDR1 SNHLY and CDR2 FYNNEI. CDR3 sequence reads: CASSEGTSGFTYEQYF. The CDR3 coding sequence is TGTGCCAGCAGTGAAGGGACTAGCGGCTTTACCTACGAGCAGTACTTC.

The chain employs TRBV5-1 and TRBJ1-1; weak D call: TRBD1 (5 bases). Germline-derived CDR1 and CDR2 are SGHRS and YFSETQ. The V and J ends lost 4 bases and 0 bases respectively, with 7 bases between them. The CDR3 is made up of 13 amino acids. The CDR3 nucleotides are TGCGCCAGCAGCGTGGACATGAACACTGAAGCTTTCTTT. Translated, it gives CASSVDMNTEAFF.

This chain connects TRBV2 to TRBJ2-7; D call uncertain. The CDR3 is 12 amino acids. Trimming took 3 bases from V and 2 from J, leaving 5 bases between them. Per germline, CDR1 SNHLY and CDR2 FYNNEI. The CDR3 here is CASSDPPYEQYF. CDR3 sequence (DNA): TGTGCCAGCAGTGACCCTCCCTACGAGCAGTACTTC.

The CDR3 coding sequence is TGTGCCAGCAGTTTATGGGGAAGGGCTGGGGCCAACGTCCTGACTTTC. Its translation: CASSLWGRAGANVLTF. The V and J genes are TRBV28 and TRBJ2-6; D not certain. V was cut by 0 bases and J by 2 bases, with 8 bases left in between. CDR1 is MDHEN, CDR2 SYDVKM, per germline. The CDR3 is 16 residues long.

The chain is built from TRBV10-3 and TRBJ2-1; weak D call: TRBD2 (5 bases). CDR1 is ENHRY, CDR2 SYGVKD, per germline. V lost 2 bases, J lost 3 bases, and 14 bases lay in between. The CDR3 contains 16 residues. In DNA form, the CDR3 reads TGTGCCATCAGTGAGCATGTGGACTCATTCTACAATGAGCAGTTCTTC. Translated: CAISEHVDSFYNEQFF.

This clone was detected only once. V is TRBV6-1 and J is TRBJ1-2; D uncertain. V was clipped by 8 bases and J by 8 bases, with 15 bases between them. The CDR3 runs 12 residues. In germline, CDR1 is MNHNS, CDR2 SASEGT. The CDR3 DNA reads TGTGCCAGCCGGGAGACTATGTTGGGCTACACCTTC. Translated: CASRETMLGYTF.